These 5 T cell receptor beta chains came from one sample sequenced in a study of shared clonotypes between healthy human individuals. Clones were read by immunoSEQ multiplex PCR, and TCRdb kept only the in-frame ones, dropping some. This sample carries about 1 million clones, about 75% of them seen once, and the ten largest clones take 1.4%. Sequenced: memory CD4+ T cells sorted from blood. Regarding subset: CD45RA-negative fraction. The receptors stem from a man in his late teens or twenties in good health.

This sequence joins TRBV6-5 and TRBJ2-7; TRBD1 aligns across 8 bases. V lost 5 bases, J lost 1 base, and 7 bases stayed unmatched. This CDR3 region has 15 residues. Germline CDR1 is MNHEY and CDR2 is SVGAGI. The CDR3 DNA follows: TGTGCCAGCAGTAGGGTCCGGGACAGGTCCTACGAGCAGTACTTC. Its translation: CASSRVRDRSYEQYF.

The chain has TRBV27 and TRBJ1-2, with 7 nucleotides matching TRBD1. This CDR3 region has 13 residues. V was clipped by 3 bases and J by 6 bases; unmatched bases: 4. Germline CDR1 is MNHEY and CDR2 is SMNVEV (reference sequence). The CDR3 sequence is CASSFSTGDGYTF. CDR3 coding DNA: TGTGCCAGCAGTTTTAGCACAGGGGATGGCTACACCTTC.

CDR3 residues: CASSLGSSGLEETQYF. CDR3 DNA: TGCGCCAGCAGCTTGGGGTCTAGCGGGCTGGAGGAGACCCAGTACTTC. V gene TRBV5-1 combines with J gene TRBJ2-5, with TRBD2 matching 8 bases. The CDR3 runs to 16 residues. Per the germline V gene, CDR1 is SGHRS and CDR2 is YFSETQ. V lost 0 bases to trimming and J lost 5 bases; unmatched junction nucleotides: 9.

The DNA for the CDR3 is TGTGCCAGCAGTCTACAGCAAGATAATCAGCCCCAGCATTTT. It codes for CASSLQQDNQPQHF. The rearrangement uses TRBV28 and TRBJ1-5; D call uncertain. This CDR3 spans 14 amino acids. Germline V gene lookup returns CDR1 MDHEN and CDR2 SYDVKM. V was pared by 5 bases and J by 4 bases, with 12 bases between. Using reference TRBV28 and TRBJ1-5 for the parts outside the CDR3, the full variable domain is DVKVTQSSRYLVKRTGEKVFLECVQDMDHENMFWYRQDPGLGLRLIYFSYDVKMKEKGDIPEGYSVSREKKERFSLILESASTNQTSMYLCASSLQQDNQPQHFGDGTRLSIL.

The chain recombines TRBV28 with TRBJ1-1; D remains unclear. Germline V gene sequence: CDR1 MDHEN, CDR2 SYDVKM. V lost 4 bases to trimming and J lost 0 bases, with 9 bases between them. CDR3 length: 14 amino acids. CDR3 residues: CASSSGTLNTEAFF. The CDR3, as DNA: TGTGCCAGCAGTTCAGGAACCCTGAACACTGAAGCTTTCTTT.